Following are 20 T cell receptor beta chains from one sample sequenced in a study of regulatory T cells in long-lasting Graves disease. With iRepertoire HTBI primers and Arm-PCR of CDR3 regions, TCR beta libraries were built. TCRdb processed the multiplex PCR reads anew with MiXCR; each CDR3 protein has one entry. The table shows 400,000 to 500,000 distinct CDR3 sequences, with over 20% occurring only once. Sample time point: persistent/refractory GD, antithyroid drugs over 5 years with positive TRAb. With RNA extracted from PBMCs as input, the TCR library was made. Sequences were derived from peripheral blood mononuclear cells (PBMCs), sampled when the disease was refractory, from a patient treated with antithyroid drugs. The receptors come from a female donor with Graves disease.

The chain has TRBV7-3 and TRBJ2-1; D ambiguous. The V end lost 5 bases, the J end lost 4 bases, and 12 bases lay between the germline ends. The germline CDR1 and CDR2 sequences are SGHTA and FQGTGA. The CDR3 runs to 14 residues. In nucleotides, the CDR3 is TGTGCCAGCAGCCCGGGCGACGGATACAATGAGCAGTTCTTC. Translated: CASSPGDGYNEQFF.

This clonotype was counted a few times. J is TRBJ2-2 and V is TRBV30, with TRBD1 matching 7 bases. Germline V gene data show CDR1 as GTSNPN and CDR2 as SVGIG (reference sequence). CDR3 length equals 14 residues. The V and J ends lost 3 bases and 4 bases, in that order; junction bases with no gene match: 5. CDR3 nucleotide sequence: TGTGCCTGGAGACAGACAGGGAGCACCGGGGAGCTGTTTTTT. Translated: CAWRQTGSTGELFF.

Comment on this clonotype: Just one base apart from a much larger clone, this may be a read error. This chain joins TRBV6-2 or TRBV6-3 and TRBJ2-7; possibly TRBD2 for D (6 bases). CDR3 length equals 12 residues. The germline gives CDR1 MNHEY, CDR2 SVGEGT. CDR3 bases: TGTGCCAGCAGTGAAGACCGTCGGGAGCAGTGCTTC. It translates to CASSEDRREQCF.

This rearrangement joins TRBV7-9 to TRBJ2-1; TRBD1 is a possible D gene (5 bases). Germline V gene sequence: CDR1 SEHNR, CDR2 FQNEAQ (reference sequence). V lost 7 bases, J lost 3 bases, and 19 bases lay in between. CDR3 length: 16 residues. CDR3 protein: CASTPDNHNNYNEQFF. In DNA form, the CDR3 reads TGTGCCAGCACCCCGGACAATCACAATAACTACAATGAGCAGTTCTTC. The full variable domain, its missing parts supplied by reference TRBV7-9 and TRBJ2-1, is DTGVSQNPRHKITKRGQNVTFRCDPISEHNRLYWYRQTLGQGPEFLTYFQNEAQLEKSRLLSDRFSAERPKGSFSTLEIQRTEQGDSAMYLCASTPDNHNNYNEQFFGPGTRLTVL.

This chain links TRBV3-1 with TRBJ2-5, with 7 bases fitting TRBD1. V shed 4 bases, J shed 3 bases, and the junction held 8 bases outside the gene matches. The CDR3 runs 15 residues. Germline CDR1 and CDR2: LGHDT and YNNKEL (reference sequence). CDR3 amino acids: CASSRERTGKETQYF. The CDR3, as DNA: TGTGCCAGCAGCCGAGAAAGGACAGGAAAAGAGACCCAGTACTTC.

This clonotype has a count of ten or more. The V call is TRBV12-3 or TRBV12-4, the J call TRBJ1-5; D gene unclear. V shed 5 bases and J shed 1 base, with 18 bases lying between them. The CDR3 has 17 amino acids. CDR3 residues: CASSTQTESLSNQPQHF. CDR3 coding DNA: TGTGCCAGCAGTACCCAGACGGAATCCCTAAGCAATCAGCCCCAGCATTTT.

On this clonotype itself: A much more abundant neighbour one base away suggests this may be a read error. V usage is TRBV27 and J usage is TRBJ1-1; D perhaps matches TRBD1 (6 bases). V was clipped by 5 bases and J by 6 bases, with 19 bases between them. This CDR3 comprises 15 residues. CDR1 MNHEY and CDR2 SMNVEV come from the germline V gene (reference sequence). This chain's CDR3 is CASSPWAGAGAEAFF. CDR3 in DNA: TGTGCCAGCAGTCCCTGGGCGGGGGCGGGAGCTGAAGCTTTCTTT.

The table lists this clonotype with many counts. The gene calls are TRBV7-8 and TRBJ1-1; D remains unclear. Germline lookup yields CDR1 SGHVS and CDR2 FQNEAQ. This CDR3 region has 15 residues. V was pared by 1 base and J by 1 base, with 10 bases between. The CDR3 protein is CASSLVQQQNTEAFF. The DNA of the CDR3 is TGTGCCAGCAGCTTAGTACAACAGCAGAACACTGAAGCTTTCTTT.

The CDR3 spells CASSQAHPFGELFF. The CDR3 DNA reads as TGTGCCAGCAGCCAAGCGCATCCCTTCGGGGAGCTGTTTTTT. This chain connects TRBV14 to TRBJ2-2; D gene ambiguous. The CDR3 is 14 residues long. V was cut by 1 base and J by 7 bases, with 10 bases left in between. Germline CDR1 SGHDN, CDR2 FVKESK.

This clonotype was counted ten times or more. This rearrangement joins TRBV27 to TRBJ2-7; D perhaps matches TRBD2 (7 bases). The V gene's germline CDR1 is MNHEY and CDR2 SMNVEV (reference sequence). The CDR3 loop spans 15 amino acids. The V gene lost 1 base and the J gene lost 5 bases, with 15 bases spanning the gap. The CDR3 nucleotides are TGTGCCAGCAGTTTATTTGGGGGGGGCTGGAACGAGCAGTACTTC. This translates into CASSLFGGGWNEQYF.

This clonotype has a count of ten or more. The chain links TRBV6-2 or TRBV6-3 to TRBJ2-7; 8 nucleotides match TRBD2. This CDR3 spans 18 amino acids. The germline CDR1 and CDR2 sequences are MNHEY and SVGEGT. V was clipped by 0 bases and J by 2 bases; unmatched bases: 12. This chain's CDR3 is CASSYSGGLAGRTYEQYF. CDR3 bases: TGTGCCAGCAGTTACTCCGGCGGTCTAGCGGGCCGTACCTACGAGCAGTACTTC.

This clonotype has just a few counts. The V and J genes are TRBV10-1 and TRBJ2-2; D is unresolved. Trimming took 10 bases from V and 2 from J, leaving 11 bases between them. Germline CDR1 is WNHNN and CDR2 is SYGVQD (reference sequence). The CDR3 sequence is 13 residues long. CDR3 DNA: TGCGCCACCTCGGTCGTTAACACCGGGGAGCTGTTTTTT. The encoded protein is CATSVVNTGELFF.

There are a few counts of this clonotype. The chain recombines TRBV12-3 or TRBV12-4 with TRBJ2-1, with TRBD1 matching over 7 bases. V lost 5 bases to trimming and J lost 2 bases; unmatched junction nucleotides: 6. CDR3 size: 15 residues. DNA of the CDR3: TGTGCCAGCAGTATTCCGGGACAGCCCTACAATGAGCAGTTCTTC. Translated, it gives CASSIPGQPYNEQFF.

In this sample, this clonotype turned up many times. The J gene is TRBJ1-1, the V gene TRBV5-5, with D perhaps TRBD1 (6 bases). Germline CDR1 is SGHKS and CDR2 is YYEKEE (reference sequence). Trimming removed 3 bases from V and 6 bases from J, with 12 bases in between. This CDR3 spans 13 amino acids. CDR3 in amino acids: CASSYREMAEAFF. DNA for the CDR3: TGTGCCAGCAGCTACAGGGAGATGGCTGAAGCTTTCTTT.

This clonotype was detected a few times. The rearrangement joins TRBV29-1 to TRBJ1-6, with D tentatively TRBD1 (6 bases). The CDR3 covers 14 residues. Germline lookup yields CDR1 SQVTM and CDR2 ANQGSEA. Trimming removed 4 bases from V and 7 bases from J, with 14 bases in between. Written as DNA, the CDR3 is TGCAGCGTTGCCGAGGGGGGGGGAAATTCACCCCTCCACTTT. Protein sequence: CSVAEGGGNSPLHF.

This clonotype came up a few times. The chain uses TRBV19 and TRBJ1-6; maybe TRBD1 (5 bases). With 3 bases removed from V and 7 bases from J, the gap between germline ends came to 10 bases. From germline, CDR1 is LNHDA and CDR2 SQIVND (reference sequence). This CDR3 has 14 residues. CDR3 in DNA: TGTGCCAGTAGTATCGTTGACAGAAATTCACCCCTCCACTTT. The encoded protein is CASSIVDRNSPLHF.

The chain is built from TRBV5-4 and TRBJ1-6; D is perhaps TRBD1 (5 bases). CDR1 is SGHNT and CDR2 is YYREEE in the germline V gene (reference sequence). V lost 4 bases and J 5 bases, leaving 16 bases between the germline ends. The CDR3 covers 16 residues. This CDR3 reads CASSAFGRDDNSPLHF. The CDR3 nucleotides are TGTGCCAGCAGCGCCTTTGGCAGGGATGATAATTCACCCCTCCACTTT.

The V call is TRBV29-1, the J call TRBJ2-1; D gene ambiguous. V was cut by 2 bases and J by 4 bases, with 12 bases left in between. Germline lookup yields CDR1 SQVTM and CDR2 ANQGSEA. This CDR3 has 14 residues. The CDR3 loop is CSVEKAYRYNEQFF. Here the CDR3 DNA reads TGCAGCGTTGAAAAAGCGTACCGATACAATGAGCAGTTCTTC.

This chain uses TRBV27 with TRBJ2-1; tentative D call: TRBD1 (7 bases). This CDR3 has 13 residues. Germline V lookup: CDR1 MNHEY, CDR2 SMNVEV (reference sequence). The V end lost 8 bases, the J end lost 4 bases, and 12 bases lay between the germline ends. The CDR3 region is CASGGTDYNEQFF. The DNA for the CDR3 is TGTGCCAGCGGAGGGACAGATTACAATGAGCAGTTCTTC.

This clonotype has a count of ten or more. The J gene is TRBJ1-1, the V gene TRBV28; D perhaps matches TRBD1 (6 bases). CDR1 and CDR2 from the germline V gene are MDHEN and SYDVKM. The ends were cut back, 8 bases at V and 0 bases at J, with 13 bases in the middle. This CDR3 is built from 14 residues. In DNA, the CDR3 is TGTGCCAGCGAATTGACAGGTGTGAACACTGAAGCTTTCTTT. It is translated as CASELTGVNTEAFF.